This T cell receptor beta chain was observed in a study of cytomegalovirus exposure and HLA in healthy donors (dated by TCRdb to the late 2010s). The study in broad terms: An earlier analysis of approximately 600 of the donors reported 276 Gb of sequence data and roughly 100 million unique TCR beta sequences from 150 million to 200 million T cells. Approximately 300 gigabases of sequencing data and roughly 81 million unique TCR sequences made up an early release that covered around 640 HLA-typed donors. Among the approximately 430 genotyped donors, under 90% belonged to the genetic ancestry cluster associated with self-reported Caucasian donors. The aim of the study was to test whether cataloging public T cell receptors could identify signatures of past pathogen exposure. The T cell repertoires of around 730 subjects were profiled by immunosequencing and related to cytomegalovirus serostatus. Besides the first cohort of approximately 670 subjects, a separate validation cohort made up of roughly 120 different subjects was used. To predict cytomegalovirus infection status, the study combined high-throughput TCR immunosequencing, statistical association of individual TCRs with disease status, and machine learning. A later analysis re-examined previously published TCR beta repertoires from hundreds of donors and added high-resolution HLA genotyping to investigate patterns of TCR occurrence. In the later analysis, no new phenotypic data were used to find candidate immune exposures; instead, reliance was placed on TCR beta sequences and their occurrence across donors. An earlier analysis of 500 to 650 of the donors applied high-throughput TCR beta sequencing to assess whether each TCR beta V gene segment acted as functional or pseudogenic. Donor age, sex, ethnicity and CMV serostatus were compiled alongside the repertoire data. A later genetic analysis used genome-wide SNP genotypes for 398 of the 666 donors, treating that subset as a discovery cohort. Every repertoire in the discovery cohort had been generated on one and the same sequencing platform. HLA typing included class I and class II loci at four-digit resolution. Typing coverage varied by locus: roughly 629-640 donors for A, B, C, DRB1 and DQB1; 522 for DQA1; more than 600 for DPA1; under 490 for DPB1. Four to six DR-DQ haplotypes were handled as single units for association and clustering because linkage in the cohort was strong. Across about 380 genotyped donors of the cohort, an average of roughly 230,000 unique TCR beta nucleotide sequences per donor were sequenced, and 15% to 20% of those sequences were non-productive. On the study overall, not on this receptor specifically: Broadly in line with IMGT annotations, most TCR beta V segments showed up in productive rearrangements about 87% or about 30% of the time in an earlier analysis of several hundred of the donors. A few of the identified cytomegalovirus-associated TCR beta chains were confirmed in vitro to be specific for cytomegalovirus antigens. In a later analysis, the rate of TCR association differed among HLA loci, with DRB1 alleles having the most associated TCRs and HLA-C alleles having the fewest. The classifier was reported to diagnose cytomegalovirus status with high specificity and sensitivity in both the original and validation cohorts. Roughly uniform sequencing depth across donors was assumed in presence/absence analyses, although this assumption may not hold. It was suggested by the authors that the approach could potentially be generalized to other disease states and immunological phenotypes. Linkage disequilibrium might explain the correlated functional status among segregating V segments, but an unknown experimental factor could not be ruled out. The 87-base-pair reads could not distinguish some IMGT-functional V segments, including TRBV6-2 and TRBV6-3, so those segments were excluded. A later analysis reported that several top co-occurrence clusters appeared linked to parvovirus B19, influenza, CMV and Epstein-Barr virus. V-gene and J-gene trimming of TCR beta chains was associated with a missense DCLRE1C variant in a later genetic analysis, and the association was replicated in an independent cohort. Because counts were too low, seventeen rarely observed V segments, including chromosome 9 orphons, were excluded from the earlier analysis of several hundred of the donors. Strong co-occurrence of HLA alleles, especially DR and DQ, made assigning TCR associations to individual alleles difficult. According to a later genetic analysis, donors in an Asian-associated ancestry cluster had fewer N-insertions in productive TCRs than the approximately 630-donor mean. A later analysis found that HLA-associated TCR beta chains were more clonally expanded and had lower generation probabilities than equally common non-associated chains. A total of about 150 TCR beta chains were listed by the study as associated with cytomegalovirus. Because HLA typing was unavailable for some donors at each locus, only the typed subset was used in association tests. In a later analysis, around 15,000 TCR beta sequences were associated with specific HLA alleles at a false discovery rate of 0.05. Most CMV-associated TCR beta chains appeared to be HLA-restricted in a later analysis, and the HLA associations seemed to be driven largely by CMV exposure. Most TCR sequences were seen in very few donors, while some public TCRs were found in many individuals. A further reported finding was that TCR beta sequences accurately predicted the HLA-A and HLA-B alleles for most subjects in the first cohort. A cluster of highly shared sequence variants was judged likely to represent a technical artifact of the sequencing pipeline. Only TCR beta chains were sequenced in this cohort, and the absence of alpha or paired-chain data limited detectable features. CMV serostatus was the only immune exposure information available for the cohort.

Relative to germline, V is missing 5 bases and J is missing 6 bases, with 11 bases of the junction outside any gene match. The CDR1 and CDR2 encoded by the germline V gene are MGHDK and SYGVNS. Counted from cysteine to phenylalanine, this CDR3 has 15 amino acids. Kept here is only the CDR3 DNA, which spans 45 bases and is read in frame from base 1. The cohort comprised under 700 healthy bone marrow donors. Cohort members were all nominally healthy when sampled, although unrecorded immune exposures were likely present. The donor was CMV seropositive and belonged to the group of 250 to 300 seropositive cohort members. A peripheral blood sample was collected from each donor, and TCR beta sequencing was performed on peripheral blood mononuclear cells. Genomic DNA was extracted from the blood cell samples with the Qiagen DNeasy Blood Extraction Kit. The method behind the library was the immunoSEQ multiplex PCR assay. For the multiplex PCR, a mixture combining 60 forward primers for TCR Vbeta segments and 13 reverse primers for TCR Jbeta segments was used. A multiplex PCR assay on genomic DNA amplified the CDR3 region of rearranged TCR beta genes. The amplified TCR beta libraries were sequenced on the Illumina HiSeq System as 87-base-pair reads. As for how the authors treated the data: A later analysis tallied around 87 million unique TCR beta chains across the 610 or so repertoires, and around 9.9 million of those chains were shared by two or more donors. Raw reads were error-corrected and collapsed into unique sequences by a nearest-neighbor algorithm in which closely related sequences were merged to remove PCR and sequencing errors. Alignment of CDR3 sequences to IMGT reference sequences was used to assign V, D and J gene segments. For a sequence to be retained, at least a six-nucleotide match to both a V gene segment and a J gene segment was required. Rearrangements were called productive when the CDR3 lacked stop codons and stayed in frame with V and J; all others were non-productive. Following IMGT convention, CDR3 was defined as the stretch from the second conserved V-encoded cysteine to the conserved J-encoded phenylalanine. The earlier analysis of fewer than 700 of the donors excluded sequences that lacked an unambiguous match to a single V gene segment. An earlier analysis of around 600 of the donors classified V segments as functional when productive rearrangements were above 56.7% and as segregating when the standard deviation between donors was above 5%. A statistical classification framework was built to diagnose cytomegalovirus status from the catalog of TCR beta chain sequences. In a later analysis, V and J genes were assigned by comparing TCR nucleotide sequences against IMGT/GENE-DB human TR gene sequences. In a later analysis, CDR3 sequences and most-parsimonious VDJ recombination scenarios were assigned using the TCRdist pipeline. In a later analysis, each TCR beta chain was defined by its CDR3 amino acid sequence together with its V-gene family, and reads lacking a unique V-gene family were excluded. To address suspected cross-contamination and a sequencing artifact, a later analysis removed approximately 590 highly shared, low-generation-probability nucleotide sequences. A later analysis calculated a clonal expansion index for each public chain from normalized within-repertoire ranks of inferred template counts. In a later analysis, generation probabilities were computed using a VDJ recombination model fitted to out-of-frame rearrangements, and the results were checked against IGoR. In a later analysis, TCR-TCR, TCR-HLA and TCR-CMV co-occurrence was scored with hypergeometric tests, and a repertoire-size bias correction was applied to TCR pairs. In a later analysis, false discovery rates were estimated by permuting HLA or CMV assignments 20 times. In a later analysis, co-occurring TCRs were grouped using DBSCAN, with TCRdist sequence similarity added in when clustering inside HLA-allele-positive subsets. Repertoires with fewer than 30,000 or more than 120,000 public chains, plus five repertoires with anomalous nucleotide sharing, were excluded from co-occurrence clustering. TCRdb took this table from immuneACCESS and kept in-frame rearrangements with V and J called. Such tables lack part of the clones; where checked against another copy, unresolved V genes explain under half of the gap, and the rest is unexplained. Clone size and V and J calls were adopted from that table, with D and trimming inferred from the DNA. Here the sample has some 150,000 clones; more than 75% occur a single time. The top ten clonotypes cover more than 10% of the sample.

Details on this clone: Its specific antigen is unknown. Base qualities were left out, and no much larger clone turns up one base away.

Input material: PBMCs. This TCR was recovered from a man aged 30 to 39 in good health and CMV-seropositive. The rearrangement combines TRBV25-1 with TRBJ2-7; TRBD1 lines up with 9 middle nucleotides. The sequenced DNA is TGTGCCAGCAGTCGAAGTGGGACAGGGATCCGCGAGCAGTACTTC. This yields the protein CASSRSGTGIREQYF.